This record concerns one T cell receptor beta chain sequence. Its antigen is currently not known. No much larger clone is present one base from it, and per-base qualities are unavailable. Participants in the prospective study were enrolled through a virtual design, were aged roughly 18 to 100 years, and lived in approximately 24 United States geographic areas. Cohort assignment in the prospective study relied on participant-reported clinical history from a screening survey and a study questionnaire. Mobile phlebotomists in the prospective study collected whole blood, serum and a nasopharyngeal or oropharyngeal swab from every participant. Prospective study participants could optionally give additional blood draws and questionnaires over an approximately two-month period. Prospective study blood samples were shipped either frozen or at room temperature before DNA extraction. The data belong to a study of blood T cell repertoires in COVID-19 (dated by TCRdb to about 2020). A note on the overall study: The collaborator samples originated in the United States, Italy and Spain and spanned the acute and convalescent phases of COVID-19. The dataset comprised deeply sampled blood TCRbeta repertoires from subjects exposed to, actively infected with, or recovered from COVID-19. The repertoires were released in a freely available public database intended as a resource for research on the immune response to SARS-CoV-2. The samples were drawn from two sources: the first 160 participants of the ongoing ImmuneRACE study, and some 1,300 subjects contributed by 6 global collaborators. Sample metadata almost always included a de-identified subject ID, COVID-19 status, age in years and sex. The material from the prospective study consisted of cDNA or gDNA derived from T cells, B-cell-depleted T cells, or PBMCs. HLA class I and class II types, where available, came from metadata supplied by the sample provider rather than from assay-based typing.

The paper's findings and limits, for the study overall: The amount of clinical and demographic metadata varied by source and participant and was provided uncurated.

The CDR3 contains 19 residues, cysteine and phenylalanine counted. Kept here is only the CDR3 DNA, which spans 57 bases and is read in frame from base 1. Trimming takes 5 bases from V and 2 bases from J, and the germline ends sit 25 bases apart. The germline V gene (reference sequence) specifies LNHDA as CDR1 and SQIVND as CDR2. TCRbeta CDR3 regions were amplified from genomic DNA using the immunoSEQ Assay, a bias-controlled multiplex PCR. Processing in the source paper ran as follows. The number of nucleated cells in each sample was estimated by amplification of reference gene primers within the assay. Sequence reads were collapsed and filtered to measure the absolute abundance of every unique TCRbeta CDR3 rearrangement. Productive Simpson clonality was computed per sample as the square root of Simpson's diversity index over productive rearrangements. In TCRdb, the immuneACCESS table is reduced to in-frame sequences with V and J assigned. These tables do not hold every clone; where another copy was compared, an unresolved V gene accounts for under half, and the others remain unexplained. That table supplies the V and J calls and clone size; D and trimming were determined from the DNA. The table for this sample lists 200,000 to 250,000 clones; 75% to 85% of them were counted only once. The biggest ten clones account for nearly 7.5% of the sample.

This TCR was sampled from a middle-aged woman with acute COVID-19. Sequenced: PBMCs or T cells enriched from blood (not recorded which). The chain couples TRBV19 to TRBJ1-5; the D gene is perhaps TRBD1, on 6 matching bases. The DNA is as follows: TGTGCCAGTAGTCCAGGGGCCTCCCGAGGGAATATTGGCAATCAGCCCCAGCATTTT. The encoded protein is CASSPGASRGNIGNQPQHF.